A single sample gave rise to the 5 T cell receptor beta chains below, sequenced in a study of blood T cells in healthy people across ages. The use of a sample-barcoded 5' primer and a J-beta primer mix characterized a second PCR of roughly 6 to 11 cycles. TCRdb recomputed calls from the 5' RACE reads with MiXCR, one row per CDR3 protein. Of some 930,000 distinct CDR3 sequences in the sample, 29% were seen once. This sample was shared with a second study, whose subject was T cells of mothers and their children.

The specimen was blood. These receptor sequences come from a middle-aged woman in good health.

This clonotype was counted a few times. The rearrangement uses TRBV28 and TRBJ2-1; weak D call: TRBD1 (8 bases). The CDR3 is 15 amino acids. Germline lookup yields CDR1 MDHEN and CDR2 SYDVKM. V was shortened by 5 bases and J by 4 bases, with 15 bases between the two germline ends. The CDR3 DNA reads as TGTGCCAGCAGTCCAACAGGGGGGGGATACAATGAGCAGTTCTTC. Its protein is CASSPTGGGYNEQFF.

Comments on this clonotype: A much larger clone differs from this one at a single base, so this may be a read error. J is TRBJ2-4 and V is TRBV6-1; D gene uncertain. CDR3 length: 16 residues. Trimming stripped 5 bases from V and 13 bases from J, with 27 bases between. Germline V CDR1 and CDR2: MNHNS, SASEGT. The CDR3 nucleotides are TGTGCCAGCAGTCCTTGGGAAAAGGGCGCTTTCAATGAGCAGTACTTC. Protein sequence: CASSPWEKGAFNEQYF.

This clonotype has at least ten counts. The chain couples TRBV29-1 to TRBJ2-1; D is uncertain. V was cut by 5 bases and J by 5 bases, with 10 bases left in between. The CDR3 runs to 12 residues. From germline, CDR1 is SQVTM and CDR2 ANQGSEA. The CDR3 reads CSVLVGHNEQFF. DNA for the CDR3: TGCAGCGTTCTAGTGGGTCACAATGAGCAGTTCTTC.

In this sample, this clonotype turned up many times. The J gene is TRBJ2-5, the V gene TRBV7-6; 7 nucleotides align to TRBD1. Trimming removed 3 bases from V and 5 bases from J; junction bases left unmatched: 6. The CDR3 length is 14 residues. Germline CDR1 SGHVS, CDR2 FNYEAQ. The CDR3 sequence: CASSFRQGWETQYF. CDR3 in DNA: TGTGCCAGCAGCTTTAGACAGGGTTGGGAGACCCAGTACTTC.

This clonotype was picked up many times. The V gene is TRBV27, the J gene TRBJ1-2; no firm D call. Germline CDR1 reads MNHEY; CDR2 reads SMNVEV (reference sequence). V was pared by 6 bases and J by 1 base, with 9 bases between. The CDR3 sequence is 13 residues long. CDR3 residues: CASRWTGNYGYTF. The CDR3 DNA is TGTGCCAGCAGATGGACTGGTAACTATGGCTACACCTTC.